This T cell receptor (beta chain) was sequenced for a study of blood T cell repertoires in COVID-19. The CDR3 runs to 15 residues. The V end lost 5 bases, the J end lost 6 bases, and 19 bases lay between the germline ends. The germline CDR1 and CDR2 sequences are SGHTA and FQGNSA. Libraries were prepared by immunoSEQ multiplex PCR; TCRdb keeps only in-frame clonotypes and omits some of them. Of some 250,000 clones listed, around nine tenths are singletons. J is TRBJ1-2 and V is TRBV7-2, with D perhaps matching TRBD1 (5 bases). This TCR derives from a woman aged 30 to 39 with acute COVID-19. The sequenced sample consisted of PBMCs or T cells enriched from blood (not recorded which). CDR3 DNA sequence: TGTGCCAGCAGCCCGTTTATGGAGCCAGGGAATGGCTACACCTTC. Translating it yields CASSPFMEPGNGYTF.